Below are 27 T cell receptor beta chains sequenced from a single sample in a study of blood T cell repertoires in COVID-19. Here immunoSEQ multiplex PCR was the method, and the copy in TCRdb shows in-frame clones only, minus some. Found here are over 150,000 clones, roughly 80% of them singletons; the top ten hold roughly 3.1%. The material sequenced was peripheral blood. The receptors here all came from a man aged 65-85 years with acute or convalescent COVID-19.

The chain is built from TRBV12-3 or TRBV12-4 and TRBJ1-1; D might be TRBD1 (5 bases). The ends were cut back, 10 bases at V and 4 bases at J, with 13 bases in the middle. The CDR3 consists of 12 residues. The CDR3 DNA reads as TGTGCCACGGAAAGGGGTTTCACTGAAGCTTTCTTT. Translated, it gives CATERGFTEAFF.

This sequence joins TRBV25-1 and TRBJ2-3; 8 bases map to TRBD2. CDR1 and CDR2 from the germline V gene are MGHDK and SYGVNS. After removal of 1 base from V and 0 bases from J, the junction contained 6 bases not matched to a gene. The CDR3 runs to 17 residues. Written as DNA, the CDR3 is TGTGCCAGCAGTGAATTTCGCCTAGCGGGCAGCACAGATACGCAGTATTTT. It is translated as CASSEFRLAGSTDTQYF.

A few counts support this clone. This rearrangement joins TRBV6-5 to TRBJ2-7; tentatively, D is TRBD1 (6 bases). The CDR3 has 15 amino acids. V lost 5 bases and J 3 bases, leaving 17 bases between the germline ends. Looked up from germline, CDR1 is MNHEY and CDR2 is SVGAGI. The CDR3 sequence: CASSPLTGIDYEQYF. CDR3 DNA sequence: TGTGCCAGCAGTCCGCTGACAGGTATAGACTACGAGCAGTACTTC.

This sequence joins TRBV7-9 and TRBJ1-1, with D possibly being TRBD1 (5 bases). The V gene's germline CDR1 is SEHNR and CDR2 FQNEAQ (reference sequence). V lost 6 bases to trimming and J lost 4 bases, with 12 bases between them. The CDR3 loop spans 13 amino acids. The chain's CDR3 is CASRGGGPTEAFF. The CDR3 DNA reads TGTGCCAGCAGGGGCGGGGGACCCACTGAAGCTTTCTTT.

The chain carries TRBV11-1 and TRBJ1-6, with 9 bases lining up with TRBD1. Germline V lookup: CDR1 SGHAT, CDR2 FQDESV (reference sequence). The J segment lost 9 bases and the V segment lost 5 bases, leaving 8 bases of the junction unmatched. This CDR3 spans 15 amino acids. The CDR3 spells CASSERDRASSPLHF. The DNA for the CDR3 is TGTGCCAGCAGCGAGAGGGACAGGGCTTCTTCACCCCTCCACTTT.

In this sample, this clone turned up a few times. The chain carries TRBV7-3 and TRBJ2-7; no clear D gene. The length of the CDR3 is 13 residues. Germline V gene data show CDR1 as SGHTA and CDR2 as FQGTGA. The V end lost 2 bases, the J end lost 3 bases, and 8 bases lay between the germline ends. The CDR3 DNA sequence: TGTGCCAGCAGCTTAGATTCAGGCTACGAGCAGTACTTC. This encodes CASSLDSGYEQYF. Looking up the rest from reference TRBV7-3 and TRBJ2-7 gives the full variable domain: GAGVSQTPSNKVTEKGKYVELRCDPISGHTALYWYRQSLGQGPEFLIYFQGTGAADDSGLPNDRFFAVRPEGSVSTLKIQRTERGDSAVYLCASSLDSGYEQYFGPGTRLTVT.

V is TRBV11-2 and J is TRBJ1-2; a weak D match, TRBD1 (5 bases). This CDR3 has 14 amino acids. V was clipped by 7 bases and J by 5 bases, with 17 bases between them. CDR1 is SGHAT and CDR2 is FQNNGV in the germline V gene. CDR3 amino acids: CASTQRGGTYGYTF. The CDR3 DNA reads TGTGCCAGCACCCAACGGGGGGGGACGTATGGCTACACCTTC.

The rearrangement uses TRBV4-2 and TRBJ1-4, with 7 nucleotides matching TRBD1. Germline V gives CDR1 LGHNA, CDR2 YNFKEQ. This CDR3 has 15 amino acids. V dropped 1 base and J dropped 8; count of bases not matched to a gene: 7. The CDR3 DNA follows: TGTGCCAGCAGCCAAGTCGGGACAGAAAAGGAAAAACTGTTTTTT. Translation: CASSQVGTEKEKLFF.

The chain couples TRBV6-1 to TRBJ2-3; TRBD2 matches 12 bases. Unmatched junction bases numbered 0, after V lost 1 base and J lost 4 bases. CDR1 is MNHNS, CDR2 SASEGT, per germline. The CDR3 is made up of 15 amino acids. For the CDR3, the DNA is TGTGCCAGCAGTGAAGGACTAGCGGGAGCAGATACGCAGTATTTT. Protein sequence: CASSEGLAGADTQYF.

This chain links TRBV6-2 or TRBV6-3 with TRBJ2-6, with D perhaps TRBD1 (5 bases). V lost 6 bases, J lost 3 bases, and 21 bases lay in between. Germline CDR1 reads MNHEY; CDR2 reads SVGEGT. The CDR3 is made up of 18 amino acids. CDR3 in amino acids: CASSQWGAPNSGANVLTF. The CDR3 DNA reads TGTGCCAGCAGCCAGTGGGGCGCCCCGAACAGTGGGGCCAACGTCCTGACTTTC.

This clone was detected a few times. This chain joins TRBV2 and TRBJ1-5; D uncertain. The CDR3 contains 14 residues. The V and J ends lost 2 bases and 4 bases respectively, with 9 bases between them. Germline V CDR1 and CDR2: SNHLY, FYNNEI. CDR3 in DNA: TGTGCCAGCAGTGAACCCAGAGGGAATCAGCCCCAGCATTTT. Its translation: CASSEPRGNQPQHF.

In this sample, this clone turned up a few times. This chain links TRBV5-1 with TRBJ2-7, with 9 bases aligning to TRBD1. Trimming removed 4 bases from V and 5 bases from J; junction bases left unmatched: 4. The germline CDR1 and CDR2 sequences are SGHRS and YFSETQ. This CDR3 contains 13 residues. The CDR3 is CASSTDRGHEQYF. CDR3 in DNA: TGCGCCAGCAGCACGGACAGGGGACACGAGCAGTACTTC.

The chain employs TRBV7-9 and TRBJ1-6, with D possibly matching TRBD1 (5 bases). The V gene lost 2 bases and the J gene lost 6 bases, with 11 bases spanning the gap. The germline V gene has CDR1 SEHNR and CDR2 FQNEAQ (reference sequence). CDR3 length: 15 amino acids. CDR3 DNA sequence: TGTGCCAGCAGCTTAAGAGGAGGGGTTAATTCACCCCTCCACTTT. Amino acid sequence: CASSLRGGVNSPLHF.

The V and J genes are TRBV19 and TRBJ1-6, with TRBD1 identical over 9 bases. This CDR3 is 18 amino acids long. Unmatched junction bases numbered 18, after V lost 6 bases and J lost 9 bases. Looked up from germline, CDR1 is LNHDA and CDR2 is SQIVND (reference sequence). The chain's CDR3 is CASRPSDSGGGQGSPLHF. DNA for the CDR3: TGTGCCAGTAGGCCTTCCGATAGCGGCGGGGGACAGGGTTCACCCCTCCACTTT.

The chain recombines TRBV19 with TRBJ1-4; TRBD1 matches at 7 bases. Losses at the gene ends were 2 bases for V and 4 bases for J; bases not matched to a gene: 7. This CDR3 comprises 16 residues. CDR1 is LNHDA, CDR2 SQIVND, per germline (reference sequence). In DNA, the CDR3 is TGTGCCAGTAGTATACACCCGGGACAGAATAATGAAAAACTGTTTTTT. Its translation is CASSIHPGQNNEKLFF.

The CDR3 reads CASSLVATPRDEQFF. As DNA, the CDR3 is TGTGCCAGCAGCTTGGTCGCTACCCCCCGGGATGAGCAGTTCTTC. The chain is built from TRBV5-6 and TRBJ2-1, with no clear D. V gave up 0 bases and J gave up 8 bases, with 15 bases separating them. Germline CDR1 SGHDT, CDR2 YYEEEE. This CDR3 is 15 amino acids long.

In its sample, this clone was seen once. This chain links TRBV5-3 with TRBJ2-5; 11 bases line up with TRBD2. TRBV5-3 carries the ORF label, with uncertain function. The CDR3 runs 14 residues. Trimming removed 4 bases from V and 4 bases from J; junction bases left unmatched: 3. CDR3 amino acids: CARSRGLAGETQYF. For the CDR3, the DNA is TGTGCCAGAAGCCGCGGACTAGCGGGAGAGACCCAGTACTTC.

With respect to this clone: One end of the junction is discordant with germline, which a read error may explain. CDR3 coding DNA: TGTGCTAGCAGCCACTACCGTTCCGGGGAGCTGTTTTTT. The encoded protein is CASSHYRSGELFF. The chain couples TRBV7-7 to TRBJ2-2, with D uncertain. The CDR3 is 13 residues long. Germline V gene data show CDR1 as SSHAT and CDR2 as FNYEAQ (reference sequence).

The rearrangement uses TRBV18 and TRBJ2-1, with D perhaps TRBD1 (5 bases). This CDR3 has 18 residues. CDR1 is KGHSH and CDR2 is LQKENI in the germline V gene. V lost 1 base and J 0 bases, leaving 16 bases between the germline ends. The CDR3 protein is CASSPRGGGTSSYNEQFF. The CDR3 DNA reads TGTGCCAGCTCACCACGGGGCGGCGGTACGAGCTCCTACAATGAGCAGTTCTTC. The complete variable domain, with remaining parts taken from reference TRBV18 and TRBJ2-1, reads NAGVMQNPRHLVRRRGQEARLRCSPMKGHSHVYWYRQLPEEGLKFMVYLQKENIIDESGMPKERFSAEFPKEGPSILRIQQVVRGDSAAYFCASSPRGGGTSSYNEQFFGPGTRLTVL.

CDR3 loop: CASSPGQSYNEQFF. CDR3 DNA sequence: TGCGCCAGCAGCCCGGGACAGTCATACAATGAGCAGTTCTTC. V gene TRBV5-1 combines with J gene TRBJ2-1; TRBD1 matches 7 bases. The CDR3 sequence is 14 residues long. The V segment lost 4 bases and the J segment 4 bases; nucleotides outside the gene matches: 5. Per the germline V gene, CDR1 is SGHRS and CDR2 is YFSETQ. Drawing the rest from reference TRBV5-1 and TRBJ2-1, the complete variable domain is KAGVTQTPRYLIKTRGQQVTLSCSPISGHRSVSWYQQTPGQGLQFLFEYFSETQRNKGNFPGRFSGRQFSNSRSEMNVSTLELGDSALYLCASSPGQSYNEQFFGPGTRLTVL.

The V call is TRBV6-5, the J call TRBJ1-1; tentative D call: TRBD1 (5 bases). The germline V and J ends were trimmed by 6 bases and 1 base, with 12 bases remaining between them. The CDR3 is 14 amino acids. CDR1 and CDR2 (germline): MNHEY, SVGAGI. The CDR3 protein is CASRLGGPNTEAFF. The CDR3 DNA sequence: TGTGCCAGCAGGCTCGGGGGACCGAACACTGAAGCTTTCTTT.

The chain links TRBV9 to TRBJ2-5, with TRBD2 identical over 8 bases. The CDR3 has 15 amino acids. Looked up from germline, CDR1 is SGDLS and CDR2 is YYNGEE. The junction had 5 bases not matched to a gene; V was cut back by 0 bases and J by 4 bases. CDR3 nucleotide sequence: TGTGCCAGCAGCGTAGAGATCGGGAGGGGAGAGACCCAGTACTTC. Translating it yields CASSVEIGRGETQYF.

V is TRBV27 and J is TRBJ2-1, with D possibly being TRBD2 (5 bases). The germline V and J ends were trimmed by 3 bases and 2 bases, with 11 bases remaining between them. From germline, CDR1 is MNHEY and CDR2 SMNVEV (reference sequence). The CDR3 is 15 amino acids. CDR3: CASSLSGSPYNEQFF. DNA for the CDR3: TGTGCCAGCAGTTTGTCGGGGAGCCCCTACAATGAGCAGTTCTTC.

CDR3 DNA sequence: TGTGCCAGCAGCAAAGGGAGGAGTTTGGGGGCTCCAAGGGGAGCTTTCTTT. It is translated as CASSKGRSLGAPRGAFF. The chain recombines TRBV21-1 with TRBJ1-1; the DNA was not compared with TRBD1, the D call given in the table. TRBV21-1 is marked as a pseudogene. The CDR3 covers 17 residues.

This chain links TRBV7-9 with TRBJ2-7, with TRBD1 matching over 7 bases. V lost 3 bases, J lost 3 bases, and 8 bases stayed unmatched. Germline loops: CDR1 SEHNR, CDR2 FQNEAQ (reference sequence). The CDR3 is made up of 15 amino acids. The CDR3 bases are TGTGCCAGCAGCTTCGGGACAGTGGGTGGCTACGAGCAGTACTTC. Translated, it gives CASSFGTVGGYEQYF.

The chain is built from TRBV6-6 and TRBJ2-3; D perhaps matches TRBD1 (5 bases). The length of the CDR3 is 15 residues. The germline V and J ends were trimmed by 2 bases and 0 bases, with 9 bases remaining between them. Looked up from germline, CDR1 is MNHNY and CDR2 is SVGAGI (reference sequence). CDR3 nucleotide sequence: TGTGCCAGCAGTTACCCGACAGAGAGCACAGATACGCAGTATTTT. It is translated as CASSYPTESTDTQYF.

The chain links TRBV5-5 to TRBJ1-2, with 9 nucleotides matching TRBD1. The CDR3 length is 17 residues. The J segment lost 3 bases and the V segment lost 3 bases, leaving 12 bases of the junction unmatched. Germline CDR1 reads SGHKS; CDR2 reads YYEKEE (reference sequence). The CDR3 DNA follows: TGTGCCAGCAGCTCGACCTCCACAGGGGGCGATTACTATGGCTACACCTTC. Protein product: CASSSTSTGGDYYGYTF.